This TCR beta chain was observed in a study of metastatic and nonmetastatic thyroid tumors. Every patient underwent thyroid surgery untreated. This clone was observed a handful of times. At one boundary the junction diverges from the germline segment, which might be a read error. The CDR3 has 15 residues. In germline, CDR1 is LNHNV, CDR2 YYDKDF (reference sequence). TCRdb reprocessed the PCR reads using MiXCR. Of around 89,000 clones in the sample, 14% to 15% were seen once. The chain uses TRBV15 and TRBJ1-4, with D uncertain. Sequenced input: blood. The sequence was collected from a female donor with papillary thyroid cancer or a benign thyroid nodule (not recorded which). Some clones in this sample may be carry-over from other donors' samples. The CDR3 protein is CATIREGATNEKPFF. DNA of the CDR3: TGTGCCACCATCAGAGAGGGAGCAACTAATGAAAAACCGTTTTTT.